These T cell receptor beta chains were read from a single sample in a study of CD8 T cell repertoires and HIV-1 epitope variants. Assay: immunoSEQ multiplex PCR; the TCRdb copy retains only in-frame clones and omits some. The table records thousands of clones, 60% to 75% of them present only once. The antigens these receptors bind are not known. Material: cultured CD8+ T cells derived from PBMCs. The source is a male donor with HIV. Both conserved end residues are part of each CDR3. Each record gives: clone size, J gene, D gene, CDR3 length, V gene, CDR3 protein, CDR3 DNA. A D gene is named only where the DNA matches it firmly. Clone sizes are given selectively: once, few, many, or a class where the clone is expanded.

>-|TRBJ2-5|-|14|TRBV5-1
CASSTSGPFETQYF
TGCGCCAGCAGTACCTCGGGTCCCTTTGAGACCCAGTACTTC
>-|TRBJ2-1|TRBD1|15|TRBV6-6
CASSIPGGFNNEQFF
TGTGCCAGCAGCATACCAGGGGGCTTCAACAATGAGCAGTTCTTC
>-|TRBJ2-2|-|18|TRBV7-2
CASSFRPGGGANTGELFF
TGTGCCAGCAGCTTTAGACCCGGGGGCGGGGCGAACACCGGGGAGCTGTTTTTT
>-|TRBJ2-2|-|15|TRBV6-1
CASSSGTLNTGELFF
TGTGCCAGCAGCTCCGGGACTCTTAACACCGGGGAGCTGTTTTTT
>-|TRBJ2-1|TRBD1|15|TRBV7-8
CASSFDRGTYNEQFF
TGTGCCAGCAGCTTCGACAGGGGTACCTACAATGAGCAGTTCTTC
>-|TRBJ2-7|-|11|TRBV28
CASRGSYEQYF
TGTGCCAGCAGGGGGAGCTACGAGCAGTACTTC
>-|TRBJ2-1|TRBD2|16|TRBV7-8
CASSPWGSGGALEQFF
TGTGCCAGCAGCCCATGGGGTAGCGGGGGGGCACTTGAGCAGTTCTTC
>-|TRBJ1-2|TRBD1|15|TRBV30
CAWSVGTGGGYGYTF
TGTGCCTGGAGTGTTGGGACAGGGGGAGGCTATGGCTACACCTTC
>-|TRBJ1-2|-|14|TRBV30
CAWGGGAADYGYTF
TGTGCCTGGGGCGGGGGGGCCGCTGATTATGGCTACACCTTC
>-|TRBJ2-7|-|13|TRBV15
CATSSLYRDEQYF
TGTGCCACCAGCAGCCTATACAGGGACGAGCAGTACTTC
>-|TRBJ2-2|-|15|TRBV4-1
CASSQKGVGSGELFF
TGCGCCAGCAGCCAAAAAGGGGTGGGATCCGGGGAGCTGTTTTTT
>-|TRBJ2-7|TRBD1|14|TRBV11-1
CASSPEDRVNEQYF
TGTGCCAGCAGCCCGGAGGACAGGGTGAACGAGCAGTACTTC
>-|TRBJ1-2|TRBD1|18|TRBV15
CATSTPGTGLKANYGYTF
TGTGCCACCAGCACACCCGGGACAGGATTAAAAGCAAACTATGGCTACACCTTC
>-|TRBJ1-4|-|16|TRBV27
CASSLSYPGDNEKLFF
TGTGCCAGCAGTTTAAGTTATCCGGGAGATAATGAAAAACTGTTTTTT
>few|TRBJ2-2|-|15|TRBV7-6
CASSPGGLNTGELFF
TGTGCCAGCAGCCCTGGGGGTCTTAACACCGGGGAGCTGTTTTTT
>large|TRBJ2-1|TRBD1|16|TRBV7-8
CASSLAGQGSYNEQFF
TGTGCCAGCAGCTTAGCGGGACAGGGCTCCTACAATGAGCAGTTCTTC
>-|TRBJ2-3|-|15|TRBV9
CASSVGDGAGDTQYF
TGTGCCAGCAGCGTAGGGGACGGGGCTGGAGATACGCAGTATTTT
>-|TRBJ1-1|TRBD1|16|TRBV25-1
CASSESPGQGQPKAFF
TGTGCCAGCAGTGAGAGTCCGGGACAGGGTCAACCGAAAGCTTTCTTT
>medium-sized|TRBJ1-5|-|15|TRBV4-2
CASSQEGETNQPQHF
TGTGCCAGCAGCCAAGAAGGGGAAACCAATCAGCCCCAGCATTTT
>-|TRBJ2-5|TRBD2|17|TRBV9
CASSPEAGGRYQETQYF
TGTGCCAGCAGCCCAGAGGCGGGAGGGAGGTACCAAGAGACCCAGTACTTC
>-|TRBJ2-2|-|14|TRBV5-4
CASSLDRGSGELFF
TGTGCCAGCAGCTTGGATCGAGGGTCCGGGGAGCTGTTTTTT
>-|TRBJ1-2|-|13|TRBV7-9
CASSPTLNYGYTF
TGTGCCAGCAGCCCCACCCTTAACTATGGCTACACCTTC
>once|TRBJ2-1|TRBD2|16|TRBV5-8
CASSLGLAGEYNEQFF
TGTGCCAGCAGCTTGGGACTAGCGGGAGAGTACAATGAGCAGTTCTTC
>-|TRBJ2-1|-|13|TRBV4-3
CASSQLQGNEQFF
TGCGCCAGCAGCCAACTACAGGGTAATGAGCAGTTCTTC
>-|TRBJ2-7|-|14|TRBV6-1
CASSGGGGYPEQYF
TGTGCCAGCAGTGGCGGTGGAGGGTATCCGGAGCAGTACTTC
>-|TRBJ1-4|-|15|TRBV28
CASAITGHRGEKLFF
TGTGCCAGCGCAATTACTGGCCACCGGGGGGAAAAACTGTTTTTT
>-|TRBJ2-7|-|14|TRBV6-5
CASSYAPNGYEQYF
TGTGCCAGCAGTTATGCTCCGAACGGGTACGAGCAGTACTTC
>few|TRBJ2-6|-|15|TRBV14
CASSPLGEGANVLTF
TGTGCCAGCAGCCCTTTGGGGGAAGGGGCCAACGTCCTGACTTTC
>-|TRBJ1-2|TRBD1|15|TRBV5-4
CASSPGTGPNYGYTF
TGTGCCAGCAGTCCTGGGACAGGGCCTAACTATGGCTACACCTTC
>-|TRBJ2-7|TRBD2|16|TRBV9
CASSGTSGGATDEQYF
TGTGCCAGCAGCGGGACTAGCGGGGGGGCGACCGACGAGCAGTACTTC
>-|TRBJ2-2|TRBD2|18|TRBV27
CASSPGGLAGWDTGELFF
TGTGCCAGCAGTCCGGGGGGCCTAGCGGGGTGGGACACCGGGGAGCTGTTTTTT
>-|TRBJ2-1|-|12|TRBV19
CASSTGALGQFF
TGTGCCAGTAGTACTGGGGCCCTTGGGCAGTTCTTC
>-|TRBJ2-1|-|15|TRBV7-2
CASSLWLDTANEQFF
TGTGCCAGCAGCTTATGGTTAGATACGGCCAATGAGCAGTTCTTC
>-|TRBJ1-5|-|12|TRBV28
CASSLVEGYQHF
TGTGCCAGCAGCCTAGTTGAGGGTTACCAGCATTTT
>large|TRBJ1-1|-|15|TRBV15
CATSRDRAPNTEAFF
TGTGCCACCAGCAGAGATAGGGCGCCAAACACTGAAGCTTTCTTT